This is a list of T cell receptor beta chains from one sample in a study of cytomegalovirus exposure and HLA in healthy donors. Clones were read by immunoSEQ multiplex PCR, and TCRdb kept only the in-frame ones, dropping some. This sample has about 360,000 clones, with about nine tenths found just once. The sample was PBMCs. The receptors were gathered from a woman aged 18-35 years in good health and CMV-seronegative. Each CDR3 is given with its conserved first and last residue. D genes are given only for firm matches.

CDR3 protein	D gene	V gene	J gene
CATSRDYRGPDEQYF	TRBD1	TRBV15	TRBJ2-7
CASSTDTSYEQYF	.	TRBV5-5	TRBJ2-7
CASSRDNPSTDTQYF	.	TRBV9	TRBJ2-3
CASSFLGLAGPANTGELFF	TRBD2	TRBV27	TRBJ2-2
CASSLNTGAYTDTQYF	TRBD1	TRBV7-6	TRBJ2-3
CAWSVLKGGRETQYF	.	TRBV30	TRBJ2-5
CASSDPRTNNTEAFF	.	TRBV10-2	TRBJ1-1
CASSQGTSGSPKYNEQFF	TRBD2	TRBV4-1	TRBJ2-1
CASRRERDEQFF	.	TRBV2	TRBJ2-1
CASRGRLAGNFYNEQFF	TRBD2	TRBV28	TRBJ2-1
CASSLEPGETQYF	.	TRBV5-1	TRBJ2-5
CASSAGTFYEQYF	.	TRBV9	TRBJ2-7
CAPAGPGSETYEQYF	.	TRBV6-1	TRBJ2-7
CASSTQREHNYGYTF	.	TRBV19	TRBJ1-2
CAWAAGDYTEAFF	.	TRBV30	TRBJ1-1
CASSPGTGTDEQYF	TRBD1	TRBV6-1	TRBJ2-7
CASSLGPGGPQHF	.	TRBV7-9	TRBJ1-5
CASHGLKDREHGYTF	TRBD1	TRBV10-2	TRBJ1-2
CASSSRISGLSTDTQYF	TRBD2	TRBV7-8	TRBJ2-3
CASSLGFTLTGHQETQYF	.	TRBV7-9	TRBJ2-5
CASSLGVSNTGELFF	.	TRBV7-9	TRBJ2-2
CASTPRGGNTEAFF	.	TRBV28	TRBJ1-1
CASSLRIRLAGQPGVQYF	TRBD2	TRBV5-1	TRBJ2-5
CASSTGTGVGTGELFF	TRBD1	TRBV9	TRBJ2-2
CASSKRLAGRNTGELFF	TRBD2	TRBV7-2	TRBJ2-2
CASSLVTALNSPLHF	.	TRBV7-8	TRBJ1-6
CASAWTGLYGYTF	TRBD1	TRBV27	TRBJ1-2
CASNRGGGNYGYTF	.	TRBV9	TRBJ1-2
CASSEYPGDKKLFF	.	TRBV25-1	TRBJ1-4
CASSFRTGLGEKLFF	TRBD1	TRBV28	TRBJ1-4
CASSANNEQFF	.	TRBV9	TRBJ2-1
CASSFQGPPSYEQYF	.	TRBV28	TRBJ2-7
CASTGGGAGNYGYTF	.	TRBV6-5	TRBJ1-2
CASSLGQTPEAFF	.	TRBV18	TRBJ1-1
CATKQGGQETQYF	.	TRBV6-5	TRBJ2-5
CASSQDRSGPNEKLFF	.	TRBV4-1	TRBJ1-4
CASHGQGAGELFF	TRBD1	TRBV6-4	TRBJ2-2
CSVVSGINQPQHF	.	TRBV29-1	TRBJ1-5
CASSLPLDRGRWQTQYF	TRBD1	TRBV27	TRBJ2-5
CAWHDRNPAEKLFF	.	TRBV30	TRBJ1-4